This entry concerns a single TCR beta chain. These data belong to a study of OX40 agonist ivuxolimab in advanced cancers. Whole-study context: Patients took ivuxolimab, an agonistic anti-OX40 (CD134) antibody.

Produced via immunoSEQ multiplex PCR; TCRdb's table is partial and in-frame only. The data contain some 90,000 clones, around nine tenths of them seen just once; the ten biggest clones take up roughly 1.1%. Germline lookup yields CDR1 MNHEY and CDR2 SMNVEV (reference sequence). V lost 5 bases, J lost 3 bases, and 14 bases lay in between. The CDR3 spans 15 residues. The chain couples TRBV27 to TRBJ1-5, with D unresolved. The TCR comes from an adult with an advanced solid tumor such as melanoma, head and neck, liver or kidney cancer. Sequencing used CD4+ or CD8+ T cells sorted from blood, obtained in a trial of the OX40 agonist ivuxolimab. CDR3 sequence (DNA): TGTGCCAGCAGTCGGATAGGAGTCGTCAATCAGCCCCAGCATTTT. Its protein product is CASSRIGVVNQPQHF.